The 2 T cell receptor beta chains reported below all come from one sample, sequenced in a study of T cells in Graves' hyperthyroidism and ophthalmopathy. There were TCR beta CDR3 regions amplified from RNA transcripts. Initially, a first-round RT-PCR of the TCR CDR3 employed the HTBI primer set. In TCRdb, the multiplex PCR reads were re-called with MiXCR into one record per CDR3 protein. The data hold fewer than 650,000 distinct CDR3 sequences, with around 14% observed a single time. The specimen sequenced was blood. These receptors originate from a woman aged 25-40 years with Graves' hyperthyroidism that later progressed to Graves' ophthalmopathy.

In this sample, this clonotype turned up many times. The rearrangement links TRBV28 to TRBJ2-3, with D perhaps TRBD2 (5 bases). Germline-derived CDR1 and CDR2 are MDHEN and SYDVKM. The V end lost 5 bases, the J end lost 2 bases, and 20 bases lay between the germline ends. This CDR3 region has 17 residues. CDR3 nucleotide sequence: TGTGCCAGCAGTACTCGGCCCGAGCGGAGACACACAGATACGCAGTATTTT. Translated, it gives CASSTRPERRHTDTQYF.

This clonotype was recorded at least ten times. This CDR3 reads CASTLDGLNTEAFF. The CDR3 DNA reads TGTGCCAGCACCCTGGACGGTTTGAACACTGAAGCTTTCTTT. This rearrangement joins TRBV28 to TRBJ1-1; no definite D call. Germline CDR1 MDHEN, CDR2 SYDVKM. Trimming pared 7 bases from V and 0 bases from J, leaving 12 bases between. This CDR3 region has 14 residues.